This TCR beta chain was profiled in a study of early T cells in non-severe SARS-CoV-2 infection. About the research overall: It was bulk RNA from unsorted whole blood that was sequenced, and the chains were unpaired.

Unique molecular identifiers (one per individual cDNA molecule) were attached. TCRdb re-analysed the 5' RACE reads in MiXCR, keeping a single row per CDR3 protein. This table holds 80,000 to 95,000 distinct CDR3 sequences, about 15% found once. The V end was cut by 4 bases, the J end by 1 base, with 10 bases between. The germline gives CDR1 KGHSH, CDR2 LQKENI. The CDR3 totals 14 residues. This clonotype turned up a few times. The V and J genes are TRBV18 and TRBJ1-1; TRBD1 might be the D (6 bases). The sequencing input was whole blood. The clonotype originates from an adult who was a healthcare worker with PCR-confirmed SARS-CoV-2 infection or an uninfected control (not recorded which). The CDR3 loop is CASSLRGQNTEAFF. The CDR3 DNA reads TGTGCCAGCTCACTAAGGGGACAGAACACTGAAGCTTTCTTT.